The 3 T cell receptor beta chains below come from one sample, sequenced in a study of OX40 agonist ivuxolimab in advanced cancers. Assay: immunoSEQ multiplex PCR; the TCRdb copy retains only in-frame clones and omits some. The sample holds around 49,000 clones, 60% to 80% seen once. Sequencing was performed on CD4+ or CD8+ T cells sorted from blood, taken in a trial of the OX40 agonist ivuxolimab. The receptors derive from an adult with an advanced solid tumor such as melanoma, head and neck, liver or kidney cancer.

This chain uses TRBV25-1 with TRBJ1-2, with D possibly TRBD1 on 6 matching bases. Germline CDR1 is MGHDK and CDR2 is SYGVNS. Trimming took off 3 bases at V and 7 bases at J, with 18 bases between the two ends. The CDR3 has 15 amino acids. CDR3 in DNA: TGTGCCAGCAGTGAGCACGCTACAGGGAGAGGTGGCTACACCTTC. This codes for CASSEHATGRGGYTF.

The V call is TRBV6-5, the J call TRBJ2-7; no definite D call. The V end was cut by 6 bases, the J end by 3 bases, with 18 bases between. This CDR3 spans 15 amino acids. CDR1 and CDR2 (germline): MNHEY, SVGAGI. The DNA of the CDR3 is TGTGCCAGCAGACCGACCCCAACCTCGGACTACGAGCAGTACTTC. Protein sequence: CASRPTPTSDYEQYF.

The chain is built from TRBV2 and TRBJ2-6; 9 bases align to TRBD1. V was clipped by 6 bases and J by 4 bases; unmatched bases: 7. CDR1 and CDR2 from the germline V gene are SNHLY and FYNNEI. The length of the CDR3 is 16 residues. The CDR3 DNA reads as TGTGCCAGCAGAGGAACAGGGGGCGTGGGGGCCAACGTCCTGACTTTC. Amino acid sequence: CASRGTGGVGANVLTF. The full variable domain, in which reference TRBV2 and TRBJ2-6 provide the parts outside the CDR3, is EPEVTQTPSHQVTQMGQEVILRCVPISNHLYFYWYRQILGQKVEFLVSFYNNEISEKSEIFDDQFSVERPDGSNFTLKIRSTKLEDSAMYFCASRGTGGVGANVLTFGAGSRLTVL.